These 8 T cell receptor beta chains came from one sample sequenced in a study of cytomegalovirus exposure and HLA in healthy donors. PCR involved 60 Vbeta and 13 Jbeta primers. Clones were read by immunoSEQ multiplex PCR, and TCRdb kept only the in-frame ones, dropping some. Here the sample spans more than 20,000 clones, approximately 75% being singletons. Sequencing was performed on PBMCs. The receptors were gathered from a male donor in good health and CMV-seronegative.

The chain joins TRBV7-2 to TRBJ2-2; 8 nucleotides agree with TRBD2. Germline V gene sequence: CDR1 SGHTA, CDR2 FQGNSA. The junction had 9 bases not matched to a gene; V was cut back by 2 bases and J by 1 base. The CDR3 is 18 residues long. The CDR3 protein is CASSLFDSGVGNTGELFF. Here the CDR3 DNA reads TGTGCCAGCAGCTTATTTGATAGCGGGGTTGGGAACACCGGGGAGCTGTTTTTT.

The chain links TRBV2 to TRBJ2-5, with a tentative D call TRBD2 (6 bases). The CDR3 has 14 residues. Germline loops: CDR1 SNHLY, CDR2 FYNNEI. The V and J ends lost 5 bases and 3 bases respectively, with 13 bases between them. The CDR3 nucleotides are TGTGCCAGCAGTCGGCAGGGCGGGGAAGAGACCCAGTACTTC. This encodes CASSRQGGEETQYF. Filled out from reference TRBV2 and TRBJ2-5, the complete variable domain reads EPEVTQTPSHQVTQMGQEVILRCVPISNHLYFYWYRQILGQKVEFLVSFYNNEISEKSEIFDDQFSVERPDGSNFTLKIRSTKLEDSAMYFCASSRQGGEETQYFGPGTRLLVL.

The V call is TRBV28, the J call TRBJ2-7; 12 bases line up with TRBD2. The CDR3 spans 15 residues. In germline, CDR1 is MDHEN, CDR2 SYDVKM. Trimming took 6 bases from V and 2 from J; bases not matched to a gene: 5. The CDR3 nucleotides read TGTGCCAGCAGCCCTGGACTAGCGGGACCCTACGAGCAGTACTTC. Translation gives CASSPGLAGPYEQYF.

V usage is TRBV19 and J usage is TRBJ1-4; 7 bases align to TRBD1. V dropped 5 bases and J dropped 3; count of bases not matched to a gene: 6. The germline V gene has CDR1 LNHDA and CDR2 SQIVND (reference sequence). CDR3 size: 15 residues. The DNA for the CDR3 is TGTGCCAGTAGTGGTAACAGGGGACCTAATGAAAAACTGTTTTTT. Protein: CASSGNRGPNEKLFF. The full variable domain, its missing parts supplied by reference TRBV19 and TRBJ1-4, is DGGITQSPKYLFRKEGQNVTLSCEQNLNHDAMYWYRQDPGQGLRLIYYSQIVNDFQKGDIAEGYSVSREKKESFPLTVTSAQKNPTAFYLCASSGNRGPNEKLFFGSGTQLSVL.

The V gene is TRBV5-5, the J gene TRBJ2-3, with TRBD2 matching 9 bases. V trimming: 2 bases; J trimming: 4 bases; junction bases outside the gene matches: 2. The germline V gene encodes CDR1 SGHKS and CDR2 YYEKEE (reference sequence). The CDR3 length is 14 residues. The CDR3: CASSLAGGSDTQYF. DNA of the CDR3: TGTGCCAGCAGCTTAGCGGGAGGATCAGATACGCAGTATTTT.

This chain uses TRBV30 with TRBJ2-5, with a tentative D call TRBD2 (5 bases). Germline loops: CDR1 GTSNPN, CDR2 SVGIG (reference sequence). With 4 bases removed from V and 4 bases from J, the gap between germline ends came to 13 bases. This CDR3 comprises 13 residues. The CDR3, as DNA: TGTGCCTGGAAACGGACTGGAAGAGAGACCCAGTACTTC. Translating gives CAWKRTGRETQYF.

The chain is built from TRBV7-9 and TRBJ2-5; 7 positions match TRBD2. The V gene end was trimmed by 3 bases and the J gene end by 11 bases; junction bases not matched to a gene: 15. CDR3 length equals 15 residues. Germline loops: CDR1 SEHNR, CDR2 FQNEAQ (reference sequence). The CDR3 loop reads CASSFPPAGISEQYF. As DNA, the CDR3 is TGTGCCAGCAGCTTCCCCCCAGCGGGGATTTCTGAGCAGTACTTC.

The chain uses TRBV7-9 and TRBJ1-3; D is possibly TRBD1 (5 bases). Germline assignment: CDR1 SEHNR and CDR2 FQNEAQ (reference sequence). The CDR3 loop spans 17 amino acids. Between the trimmed V and J ends, which lost 3 bases and 0 bases, there was a span of 15 bases. This chain's CDR3 is CASSFALTDDSGNTIYF. Here the CDR3 DNA reads TGTGCCAGCAGCTTCGCCCTGACAGACGACTCTGGAAACACCATATATTTT.